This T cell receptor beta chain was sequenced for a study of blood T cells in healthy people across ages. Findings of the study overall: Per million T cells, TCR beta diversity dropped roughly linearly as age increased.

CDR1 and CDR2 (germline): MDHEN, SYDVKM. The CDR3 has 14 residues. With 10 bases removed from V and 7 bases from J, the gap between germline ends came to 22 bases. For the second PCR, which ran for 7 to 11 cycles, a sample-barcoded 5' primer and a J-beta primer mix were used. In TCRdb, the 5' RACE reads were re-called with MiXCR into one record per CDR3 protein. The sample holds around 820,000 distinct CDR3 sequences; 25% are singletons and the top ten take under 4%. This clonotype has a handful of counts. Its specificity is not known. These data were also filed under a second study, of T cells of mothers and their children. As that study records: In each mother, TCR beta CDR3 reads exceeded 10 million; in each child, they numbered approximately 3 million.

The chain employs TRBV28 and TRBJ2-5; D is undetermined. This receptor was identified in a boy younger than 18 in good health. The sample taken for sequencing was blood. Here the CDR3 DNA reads TGTGCCAACAGCACAGACCAGTCTCTCTGGACCCAGTACTTC. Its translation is CANSTDQSLWTQYF.